This TCR beta chain was captured in a study of PD-L1 blockade in urothelial cancer. Across the study: Most patients, about 85% of the roughly 29, were males with bladder-origin cancer. Counts from blood samples showed a median of roughly 140,000 T cells. Overall study results and limits: Enhanced expansion of tumor-associated blood clones at 3 weeks characterized durable-benefit patients.

In germline, CDR1 is SGHRS, CDR2 YFSETQ. Trimming at V came to 4 bases and at J to 0 bases, leaving 3 bases not matched to a gene. The length of the CDR3 is 16 residues. Some clones are missing from TCRdb's copy, which holds only in-frame ones; the method was immunoSEQ multiplex PCR. The sample records 48,000 or so clones, roughly 89% being singletons. Noted time point: pretreatment peripheral blood. To note about this clone: Antigen specificity is unknown.

Sequences were derived from PBMCs, sampled around atezolizumab (anti-PD-L1) treatment. The sequence came from an older woman with urothelial cancer. The chain joins TRBV5-1 to TRBJ2-1; 11 nucleotides align to TRBD1. CDR3 nucleotides: TGCGCCAGCAGCCGAGGGACAGGGGGCTCCTACAATGAGCAGTTCTTC. Its protein product is CASSRGTGGSYNEQFF.